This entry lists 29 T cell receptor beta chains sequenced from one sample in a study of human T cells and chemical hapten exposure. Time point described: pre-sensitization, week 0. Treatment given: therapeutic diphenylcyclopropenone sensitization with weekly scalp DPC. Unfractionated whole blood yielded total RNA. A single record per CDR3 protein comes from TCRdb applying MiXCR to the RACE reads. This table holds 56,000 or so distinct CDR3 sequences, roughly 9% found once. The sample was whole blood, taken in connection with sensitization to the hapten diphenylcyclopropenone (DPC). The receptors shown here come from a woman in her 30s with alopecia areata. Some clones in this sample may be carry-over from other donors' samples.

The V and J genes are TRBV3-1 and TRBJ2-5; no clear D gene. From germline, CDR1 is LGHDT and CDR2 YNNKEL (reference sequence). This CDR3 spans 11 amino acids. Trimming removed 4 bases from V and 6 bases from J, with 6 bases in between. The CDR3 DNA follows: TGTGCCAGCAGCCGGGCCCAGACCCAGTACTTC. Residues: CASSRAQTQYF.

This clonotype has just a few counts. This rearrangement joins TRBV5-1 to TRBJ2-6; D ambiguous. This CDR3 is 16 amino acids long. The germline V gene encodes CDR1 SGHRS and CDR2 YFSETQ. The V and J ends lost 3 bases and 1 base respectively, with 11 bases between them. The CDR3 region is CASSWMTVSGANVLTF. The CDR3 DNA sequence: TGCGCCAGCAGCTGGATGACTGTTTCTGGGGCCAACGTCCTGACTTTC.

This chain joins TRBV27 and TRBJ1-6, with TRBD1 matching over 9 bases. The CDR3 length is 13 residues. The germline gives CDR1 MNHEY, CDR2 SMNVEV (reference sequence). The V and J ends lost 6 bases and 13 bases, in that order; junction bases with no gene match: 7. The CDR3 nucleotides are TGTGCCAGCAGCCAGGACAGGGGTTCCCCCCTCCACTTT. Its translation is CASSQDRGSPLHF.

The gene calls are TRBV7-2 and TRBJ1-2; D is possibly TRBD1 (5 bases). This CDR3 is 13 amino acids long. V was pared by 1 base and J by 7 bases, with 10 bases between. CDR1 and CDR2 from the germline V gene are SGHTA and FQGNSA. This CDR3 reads CASSLVGGSGYTF. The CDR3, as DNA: TGTGCCAGCAGCTTAGTCGGGGGATCTGGCTACACCTTC.

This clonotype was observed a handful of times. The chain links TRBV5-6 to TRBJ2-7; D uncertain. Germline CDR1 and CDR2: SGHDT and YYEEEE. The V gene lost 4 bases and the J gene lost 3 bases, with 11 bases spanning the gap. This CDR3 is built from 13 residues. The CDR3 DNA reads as TGTGCCAGCAGCCCCGAGAACCACTACGAGCAGTACTTC. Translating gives CASSPENHYEQYF.

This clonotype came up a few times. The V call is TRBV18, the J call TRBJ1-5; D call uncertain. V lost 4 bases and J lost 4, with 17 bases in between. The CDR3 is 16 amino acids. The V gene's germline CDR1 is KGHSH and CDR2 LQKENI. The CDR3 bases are TGTGCCAGCTCACTAACAGAGACACCACTTAATCAGCCCCAGCATTTT. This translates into CASSLTETPLNQPQHF.

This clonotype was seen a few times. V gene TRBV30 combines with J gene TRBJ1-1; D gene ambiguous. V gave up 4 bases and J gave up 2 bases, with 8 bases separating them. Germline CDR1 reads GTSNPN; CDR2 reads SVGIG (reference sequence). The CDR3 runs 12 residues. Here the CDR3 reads CAWTACNTEAFF. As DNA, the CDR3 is TGTGCCTGGACGGCTTGTAACACTGAAGCTTTCTTT.

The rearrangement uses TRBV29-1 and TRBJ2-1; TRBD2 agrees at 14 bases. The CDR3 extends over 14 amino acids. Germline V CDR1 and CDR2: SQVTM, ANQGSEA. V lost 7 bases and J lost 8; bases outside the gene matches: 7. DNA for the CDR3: TGCAGCGCCCAGACTAGCGGGGGGGCATATGAGCAGTTCTTC. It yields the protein CSAQTSGGAYEQFF.

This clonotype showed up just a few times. For the CDR3, the DNA is TGTGCCAGCAGGACAGGGCGGTTTCACACCGGGGAGCTGTTTTTT. It is translated as CASRTGRFHTGELFF. The rearrangement joins TRBV6-5 to TRBJ2-2, with 7 bases aligning to TRBD1. Germline V gene lookup returns CDR1 MNHEY and CDR2 SVGAGI. The V segment lost 6 bases and the J segment 3 bases; nucleotides outside the gene matches: 7. The CDR3 has 15 residues.

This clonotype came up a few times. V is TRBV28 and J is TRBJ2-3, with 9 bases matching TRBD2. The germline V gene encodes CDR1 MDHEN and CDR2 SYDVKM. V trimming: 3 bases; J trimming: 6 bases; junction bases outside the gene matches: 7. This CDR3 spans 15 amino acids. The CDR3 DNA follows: TGTGCCAGCAGTTTGGCAGCGGGGGGTGGGGATACGCAGTATTTT. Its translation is CASSLAAGGGDTQYF.

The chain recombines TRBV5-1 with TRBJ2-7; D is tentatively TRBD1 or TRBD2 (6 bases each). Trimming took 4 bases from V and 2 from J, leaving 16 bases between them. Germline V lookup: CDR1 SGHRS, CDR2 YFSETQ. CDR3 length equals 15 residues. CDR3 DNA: TGCGCCAGCAGCCTGGGGCGGGACACACCCTACGAGCAGTACTTC. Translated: CASSLGRDTPYEQYF.

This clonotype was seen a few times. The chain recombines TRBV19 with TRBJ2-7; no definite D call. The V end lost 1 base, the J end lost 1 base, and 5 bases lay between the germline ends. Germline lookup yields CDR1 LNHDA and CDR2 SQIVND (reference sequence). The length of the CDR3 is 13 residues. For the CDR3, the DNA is TGTGCCAGTAGTATAGCCCGATCCTACGAGCAGTACTTC. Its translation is CASSIARSYEQYF.

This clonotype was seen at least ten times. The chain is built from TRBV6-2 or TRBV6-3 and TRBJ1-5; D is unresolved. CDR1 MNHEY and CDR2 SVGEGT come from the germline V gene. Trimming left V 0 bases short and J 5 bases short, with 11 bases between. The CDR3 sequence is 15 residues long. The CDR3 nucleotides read TGTGCCAGCAGTTACTCGGAGACGGCATATCAGCCCCAGCATTTT. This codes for CASSYSETAYQPQHF.

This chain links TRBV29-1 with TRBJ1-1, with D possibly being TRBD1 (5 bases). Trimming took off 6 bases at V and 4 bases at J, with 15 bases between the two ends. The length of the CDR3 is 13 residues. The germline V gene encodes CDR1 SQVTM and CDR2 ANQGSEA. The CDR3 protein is CSVFRVGSTEAFF. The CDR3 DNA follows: TGCAGCGTGTTCAGGGTCGGTAGCACTGAAGCTTTCTTT.

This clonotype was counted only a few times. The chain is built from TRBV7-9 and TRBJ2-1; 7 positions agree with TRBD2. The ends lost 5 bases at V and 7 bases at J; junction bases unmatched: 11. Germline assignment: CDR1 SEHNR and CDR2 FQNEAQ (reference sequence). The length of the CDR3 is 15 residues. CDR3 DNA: TGTGCCAGCAGCCTTAGTAGCGGGTTTGAGAATGAGCAGTTCTTC. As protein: CASSLSSGFENEQFF.

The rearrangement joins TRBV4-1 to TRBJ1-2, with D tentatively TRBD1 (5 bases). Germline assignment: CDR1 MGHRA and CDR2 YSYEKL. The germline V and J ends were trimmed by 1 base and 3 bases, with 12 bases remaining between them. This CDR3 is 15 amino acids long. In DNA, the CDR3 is TGCGCCAGCAGCCAAGTTGGCAGCAGGGACTATGGCTACACCTTC. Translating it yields CASSQVGSRDYGYTF.

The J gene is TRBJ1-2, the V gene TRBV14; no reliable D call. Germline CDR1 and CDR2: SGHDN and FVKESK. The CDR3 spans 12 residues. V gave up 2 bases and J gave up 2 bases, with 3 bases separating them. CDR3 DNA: TGTGCCAGCAGCCAACAAAACTATGGCTACACCTTC. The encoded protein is CASSQQNYGYTF.

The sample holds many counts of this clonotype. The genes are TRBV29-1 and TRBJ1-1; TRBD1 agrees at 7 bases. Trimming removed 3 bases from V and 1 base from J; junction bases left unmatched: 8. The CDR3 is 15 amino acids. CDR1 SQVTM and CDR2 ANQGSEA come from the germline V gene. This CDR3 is CSVEVQGSGNTEAFF. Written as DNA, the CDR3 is TGCAGCGTTGAGGTACAGGGGTCTGGGAACACTGAAGCTTTCTTT.

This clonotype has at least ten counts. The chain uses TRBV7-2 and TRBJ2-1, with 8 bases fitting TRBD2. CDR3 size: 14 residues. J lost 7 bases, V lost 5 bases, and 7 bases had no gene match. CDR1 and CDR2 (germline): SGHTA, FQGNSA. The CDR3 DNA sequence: TGTGCCAGCAGCCAGGGGCGGGGGGCGAATGAGCAGTTCTTC. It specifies CASSQGRGANEQFF.

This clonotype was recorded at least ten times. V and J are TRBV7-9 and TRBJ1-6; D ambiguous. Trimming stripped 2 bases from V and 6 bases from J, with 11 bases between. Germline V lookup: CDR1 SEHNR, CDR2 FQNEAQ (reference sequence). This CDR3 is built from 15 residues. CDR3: CASSLSRDSNSPLHF. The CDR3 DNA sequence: TGTGCCAGCAGCTTAAGCCGCGACTCTAATTCACCCCTCCACTTT.

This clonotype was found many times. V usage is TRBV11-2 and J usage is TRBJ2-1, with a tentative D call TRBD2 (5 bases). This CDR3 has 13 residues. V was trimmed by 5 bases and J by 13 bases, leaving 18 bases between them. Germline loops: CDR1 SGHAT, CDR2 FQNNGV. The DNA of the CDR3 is TGTGCCAGCAGCCGGGGAGTGGTAGAGGGTCAGTTCTTC. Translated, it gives CASSRGVVEGQFF. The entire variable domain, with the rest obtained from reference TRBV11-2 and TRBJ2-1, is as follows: EAGVAQSPRYKIIEKRQSVAFWCNPISGHATLYWYQQILGQGPKLLIQFQNNGVVDDSQLPKDRFSAERLKGVDSTLKIQPAKLEDSAVYLCASSRGVVEGQFFGPGTRLTVL.

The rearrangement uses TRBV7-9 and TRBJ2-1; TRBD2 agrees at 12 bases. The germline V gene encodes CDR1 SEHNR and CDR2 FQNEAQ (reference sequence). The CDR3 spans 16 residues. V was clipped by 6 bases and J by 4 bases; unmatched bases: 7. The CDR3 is CASRELAGGPYNEQFF. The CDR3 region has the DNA TGTGCCAGCAGGGAACTAGCGGGGGGACCATACAATGAGCAGTTCTTC.

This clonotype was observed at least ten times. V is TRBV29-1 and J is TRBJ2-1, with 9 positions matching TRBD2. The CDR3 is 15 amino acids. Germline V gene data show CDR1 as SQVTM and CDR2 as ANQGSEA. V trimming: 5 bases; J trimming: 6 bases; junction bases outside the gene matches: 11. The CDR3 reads CSVSNSGGGGNEQFF. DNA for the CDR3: TGCAGCGTTAGCAATAGCGGGGGTGGAGGCAATGAGCAGTTCTTC.

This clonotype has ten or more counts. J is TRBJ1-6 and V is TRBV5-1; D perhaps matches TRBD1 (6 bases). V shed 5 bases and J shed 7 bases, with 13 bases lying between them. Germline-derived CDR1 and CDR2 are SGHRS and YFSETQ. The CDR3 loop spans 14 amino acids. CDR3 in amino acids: CASRPQGENSPLHF. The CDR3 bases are TGCGCCAGCAGACCACAGGGAGAGAATTCACCCCTCCACTTT.

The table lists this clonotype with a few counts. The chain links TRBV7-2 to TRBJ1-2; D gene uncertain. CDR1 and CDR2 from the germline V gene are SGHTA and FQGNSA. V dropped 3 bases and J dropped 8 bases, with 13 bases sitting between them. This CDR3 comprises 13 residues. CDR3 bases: TGTGCCAGCAGCTTGGCTCAACAGAGGGGCTACACCTTC. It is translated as CASSLAQQRGYTF.

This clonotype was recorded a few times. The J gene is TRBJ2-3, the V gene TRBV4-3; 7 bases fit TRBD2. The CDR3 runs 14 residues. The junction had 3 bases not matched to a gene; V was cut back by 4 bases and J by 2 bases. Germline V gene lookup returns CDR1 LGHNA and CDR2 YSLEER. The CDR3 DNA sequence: TGCGCCAGCAGCCCGGGACTAACCACAGATACGCAGTATTTT. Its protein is CASSPGLTTDTQYF.

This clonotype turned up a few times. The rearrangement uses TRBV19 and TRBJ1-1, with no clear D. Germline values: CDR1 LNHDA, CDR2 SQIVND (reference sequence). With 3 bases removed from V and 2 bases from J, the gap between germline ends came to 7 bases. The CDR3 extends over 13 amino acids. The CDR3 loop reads CASSMRRNTEAFF. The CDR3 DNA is TGTGCCAGTAGTATGCGGAGAAACACTGAAGCTTTCTTT.

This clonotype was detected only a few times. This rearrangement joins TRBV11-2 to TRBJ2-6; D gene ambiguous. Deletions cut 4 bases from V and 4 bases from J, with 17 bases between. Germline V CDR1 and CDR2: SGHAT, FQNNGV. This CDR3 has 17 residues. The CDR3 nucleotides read TGTGCCAGCAGCTCAGATTTGTGGGGTACGGGGGCCAACGTCCTGACTTTC. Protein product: CASSSDLWGTGANVLTF.

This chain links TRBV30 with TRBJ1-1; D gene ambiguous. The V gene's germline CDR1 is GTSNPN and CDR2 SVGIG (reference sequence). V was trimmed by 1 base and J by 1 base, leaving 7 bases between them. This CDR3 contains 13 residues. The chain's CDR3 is CAWSAEANTEAFF. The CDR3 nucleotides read TGTGCCTGGAGTGCGGAGGCGAACACTGAAGCTTTCTTT.